Listed here are 27 T cell receptor beta chains from one sample, sequenced in a study of blood T cell repertoires in COVID-19. Data came from immunoSEQ multiplex PCR; TCRdb stores just in-frame clones and leaves some out. This sample has roughly 240,000 clones; roughly 82% occur once, and the top ten carry 4.7%. The material sequenced was peripheral blood. The source is a woman aged 70-85 years with acute or convalescent COVID-19.

The V call is TRBV11-2, the J call TRBJ1-2; D gene uncertain. V dropped 7 bases and J dropped 3 bases, with 18 bases sitting between them. CDR1 is SGHAT and CDR2 is FQNNGV in the germline V gene. The CDR3 totals 15 residues. CDR3 DNA: TGTGCCAGCACCCAGGTATCGGGGATAGACTATGGCTACACCTTC. Its translation is CASTQVSGIDYGYTF.

J is TRBJ2-3 and V is TRBV2; TRBD2 matches at 10 bases. The CDR3 loop spans 16 amino acids. Germline V gene data show CDR1 as SNHLY and CDR2 as FYNNEI. V dropped 8 bases and J dropped 0; count of bases not matched to a gene: 8. The CDR3 nucleotides read TGTGCCAGCGGACCCACTAGCGGGAAAAGCACAGATACGCAGTATTTT. Protein: CASGPTSGKSTDTQYF.

In its sample, this clone was seen once. The DNA for the CDR3 is TGCGCCAGCAGCCAAGATCATCTAAGGACAGGGAATGGCTACACCTTC. Translation: CASSQDHLRTGNGYTF. The V and J genes are TRBV4-3 and TRBJ1-2, with 8 nucleotides matching TRBD1. The CDR3 extends over 16 amino acids. V lost 0 bases, J lost 6 bases, and 9 bases stayed unmatched. Germline V gene data show CDR1 as LGHNA and CDR2 as YSLEER.

This clone occurred a few times. This rearrangement joins TRBV9 to TRBJ2-1, with 7 bases that match TRBD2. Germline loops: CDR1 SGDLS, CDR2 YYNGEE. With 0 bases clipped from V and 5 bases from J, the junction kept 5 bases outside the gene matches. The CDR3 length is 15 residues. CDR3 amino acids: CASSVGGTTDNEQFF. DNA of the CDR3: TGTGCCAGCAGCGTAGGAGGGACTACGGACAATGAGCAGTTCTTC. Full variable domain (missing parts from reference TRBV9 and TRBJ2-1): DSGVTQTPKHLITATGQRVTLRCSPRSGDLSVYWYQQSLDQGLQFLIQYYNGEERAKGNILERFSAQQFPDLHSELNLSSLELGDSALYFCASSVGGTTDNEQFFGPGTRLTVL.

This chain links TRBV27 with TRBJ1-5; D may be TRBD1 (6 bases). Germline V CDR1 and CDR2: MNHEY, SMNVEV (reference sequence). V was clipped by 5 bases and J by 6 bases, with 26 bases between them. The length of the CDR3 is 18 residues. The CDR3: CASSPSGTFQITRQPQHF. Here the CDR3 DNA reads TGTGCCAGCAGTCCATCAGGGACATTTCAAATTACGCGTCAGCCCCAGCATTTT.

The table lists this clone with many counts. The chain is built from TRBV3-1 (or the pseudogene TRBV3-2) and TRBJ2-1, with D hard to call. This CDR3 contains 12 residues. Trimming removed 3 bases at V and 10 bases at J, with 10 bases between. Germline assignment: CDR1 LGHDT and CDR2 YNNKEL (reference sequence). CDR3 sequence (DNA): TGTGCCAGCAGCCAGGTAGGCGGCGAGCAGTTCTTC. Its protein product is CASSQVGGEQFF.

The J gene is TRBJ1-2, the V gene TRBV5-5; no clear D gene. The V end was cut by 5 bases, the J end by 2 bases, with 10 bases between. This CDR3 spans 13 amino acids. Germline CDR1 and CDR2: SGHKS and YYEKEE (reference sequence). The CDR3 loop is CASRRTANYGYTF. The CDR3 region has the DNA TGTGCCAGCAGACGGACTGCAAACTATGGCTACACCTTC.

This chain uses TRBV18 with TRBJ1-1; a possible D gene is TRBD1 (5 bases). This CDR3 spans 15 amino acids. V lost 3 bases, J lost 0 bases, and 11 bases lay in between. The germline V gene has CDR1 KGHSH and CDR2 LQKENI. CDR3 protein: CASSPTTELNTEAFF. CDR3 sequence (DNA): TGTGCCAGCTCACCGACGACAGAGTTGAACACTGAAGCTTTCTTT.

V and J are TRBV5-4 and TRBJ1-5; the D is unclear. Germline V lookup: CDR1 SGHNT, CDR2 YYREEE (reference sequence). The CDR3 has 13 residues. V lost 0 bases and J lost 7, with 8 bases in between. CDR3 in amino acids: CASSLEARQPQHF. The CDR3 DNA reads as TGTGCCAGCAGCTTGGAAGCGAGGCAGCCCCAGCATTTT.

V gene TRBV25-1 combines with J gene TRBJ2-7; TRBD1 is a possible D gene (6 bases). From germline, CDR1 is MGHDK and CDR2 SYGVNS. This CDR3 has 14 residues. V lost 2 bases and J 12 bases, leaving 20 bases between the germline ends. CDR3 amino acids: CASSEELDSSPAYF. CDR3 DNA sequence: TGTGCCAGCAGTGAAGAACTGGACAGCTCTCCCGCGTACTTC.

This chain joins TRBV19 and TRBJ1-6; 9 bases align to TRBD1. Unmatched junction bases numbered 7, after V lost 2 bases and J lost 8 bases. The CDR3 covers 16 residues. The germline V gene encodes CDR1 LNHDA and CDR2 SQIVND (reference sequence). The CDR3 sequence is CASSIYSTGGDSPLHF. Written as DNA, the CDR3 is TGTGCCAGTAGTATATATTCGACAGGGGGAGATTCACCCCTCCACTTT. Looking up the rest from reference TRBV19 and TRBJ1-6 gives the full variable domain: DGGITQSPKYLFRKEGQNVTLSCEQNLNHDAMYWYRQDPGQGLRLIYYSQIVNDFQKGDIAEGYSVSREKKESFPLTVTSAQKNPTAFYLCASSIYSTGGDSPLHFGNGTRLTVT.

The V and J genes are TRBV15 and TRBJ2-7; TRBD1 agrees at 9 bases. Germline V lookup: CDR1 LNHNV, CDR2 YYDKDF (reference sequence). Losses at the gene ends were 7 bases for V and 6 bases for J; bases not matched to a gene: 7. The CDR3 loop spans 13 amino acids. CDR3 DNA sequence: TGTGCCACCAACCGGGACAGGGTTGGCGAGCAGTACTTC. As protein: CATNRDRVGEQYF.

The chain employs TRBV19 and TRBJ1-2; D call uncertain. From germline, CDR1 is LNHDA and CDR2 SQIVND (reference sequence). The germline V and J ends were trimmed by 3 bases and 8 bases, with 10 bases remaining between them. The CDR3 is 12 amino acids. The CDR3 protein is CASSIRREGYTF. In DNA form, the CDR3 reads TGTGCCAGTAGTATCCGGAGGGAAGGCTACACCTTC. Full variable domain (missing parts from reference TRBV19 and TRBJ1-2): DGGITQSPKYLFRKEGQNVTLSCEQNLNHDAMYWYRQDPGQGLRLIYYSQIVNDFQKGDIAEGYSVSREKKESFPLTVTSAQKNPTAFYLCASSIRREGYTFGSGTRLTVV.

The chain employs TRBV5-5 and TRBJ1-2, with D tentatively TRBD1 (6 bases). This CDR3 has 14 amino acids. Germline values: CDR1 SGHKS, CDR2 YYEKEE (reference sequence). The V end was cut by 0 bases, the J end by 4 bases, with 10 bases between. CDR3 sequence: CASSLAQGTYGYTF. As DNA, the CDR3 is TGTGCCAGCAGCTTGGCACAGGGTACCTATGGCTACACCTTC. The full variable domain, rest sourced from reference TRBV5-5 and TRBJ1-2, is DAGVTQSPTHLIKTRGQQVTLRCSPISGHKSVSWYQQVLGQGPQFIFQYYEKEERGRGNFPDRFSARQFPNYSSELNVNALLLGDSALYLCASSLAQGTYGYTFGSGTRLTVV.

This chain uses TRBV4-3 with TRBJ1-6; D gene uncertain. The length of the CDR3 is 18 residues. The V gene lost 3 bases and the J gene lost 7 bases, with 22 bases spanning the gap. Germline loops: CDR1 LGHNA, CDR2 YSLEER. The chain's CDR3 is CASSHHLGGESVNSPLHF. In DNA form, the CDR3 reads TGCGCCAGCAGCCACCATTTGGGCGGGGAGAGCGTGAATTCACCCCTCCACTTT.

The chain links TRBV11-2 to TRBJ2-1; D ambiguous. Trimming removed 5 bases at V and 10 bases at J, with 9 bases between. This CDR3 has 11 residues. Germline CDR1 is SGHAT and CDR2 is FQNNGV. The CDR3 reads CASSPLEEQFF. For the CDR3, the DNA is TGTGCCAGCAGCCCCCTCGAGGAGCAGTTCTTC.

Only one count was recorded for this clone. This CDR3 reads CASSYEGANGYTF. CDR3 nucleotides: TGTGCCAGCAGTTATGAGGGGGCGAATGGCTACACCTTC. The J gene is TRBJ1-2, the V gene TRBV6-6, with 7 nucleotides matching TRBD1. The CDR3 is made up of 13 amino acids. Germline CDR1 reads MNHNY; CDR2 reads SVGAGI (reference sequence). Trimming took 3 bases from V and 6 from J; bases not matched to a gene: 4.

This chain joins TRBV5-1 and TRBJ1-4; D not certain. Trimming stripped 4 bases from V and 4 bases from J, with 17 bases between. This CDR3 comprises 16 residues. Germline-derived CDR1 and CDR2 are SGHRS and YFSETQ. As DNA, the CDR3 is TGCGCCAGCAGCGCAAACACCGGGTTCTATAATGAAAAACTGTTTTTT. Protein sequence: CASSANTGFYNEKLFF.

The table lists this clone with a few counts. This rearrangement joins TRBV2 to TRBJ1-3; perhaps TRBD1 as D (6 bases). Trimming took 8 bases from V and 2 from J, leaving 13 bases between them. Germline CDR1 reads SNHLY; CDR2 reads FYNNEI. The CDR3 has 14 residues. The CDR3 protein is CASWPSGAGNTIYF. In nucleotides, the CDR3 is TGTGCCAGCTGGCCCTCAGGGGCTGGAAACACCATATATTTT.

This chain links TRBV10-3 with TRBJ2-1; 11 positions agree with TRBD2. Germline V gene sequence: CDR1 ENHRY, CDR2 SYGVKD. V lost 2 bases to trimming and J lost 9 bases; unmatched junction nucleotides: 12. The CDR3 is 17 amino acids. The CDR3 loop is CAISEPSGGKIGIEQFF. The CDR3 region has the DNA TGTGCCATCAGTGAGCCTAGCGGGGGGAAGATCGGGATTGAGCAGTTCTTC.

This rearrangement joins TRBV30 to TRBJ1-2; 8 positions match TRBD1. CDR3 length equals 14 residues. V trimming: 4 bases; J trimming: 8 bases; junction bases outside the gene matches: 12. CDR1 and CDR2 from the germline V gene are GTSNPN and SVGIG (reference sequence). In DNA, the CDR3 is TGTGCCTGGAACCCGGCCTCCAGGGGGCAGGGCTACACCTTC. Protein product: CAWNPASRGQGYTF.

This clone was seen only a few times. V and J are TRBV5-6 and TRBJ1-3; no clear D gene. The ends were cut back, 0 bases at V and 3 bases at J, with 7 bases in the middle. CDR3 length equals 14 residues. The germline V gene encodes CDR1 SGHDT and CDR2 YYEEEE. CDR3 DNA: TGTGCCAGCAGCTTGGACAGTCATGGAAACACCATATATTTT. The encoded protein is CASSLDSHGNTIYF.

For the CDR3, the DNA is TGTGCCAGCAGTTACACAGGCCCGGTGTGGGTCAATGAGCAGTTCTTC. This codes for CASSYTGPVWVNEQFF. The chain links TRBV6-2 or TRBV6-3 to TRBJ2-1; D possibly corresponds to TRBD1 (5 bases). Germline V gives CDR1 MNHEY, CDR2 SVGEGT. There are 16 residues in the CDR3. With 2 bases removed from V and 6 bases from J, the gap between germline ends came to 17 bases.

This clone was seen once. The chain is built from TRBV10-3 and TRBJ1-1; 7 nucleotides match TRBD1. V trimming: 0 bases; J trimming: 3 bases; junction bases outside the gene matches: 4. Germline values: CDR1 ENHRY, CDR2 SYGVKD. The CDR3 loop spans 15 amino acids. The chain's CDR3 is CAISESTGSYTEAFF. The CDR3 DNA reads as TGTGCCATCAGTGAGTCGACAGGGTCTTACACTGAAGCTTTCTTT.

The chain combines TRBV15 with TRBJ2-7, with 8 bases identical to TRBD1. This CDR3 contains 15 residues. V trimming: 0 bases; J trimming: 6 bases; junction bases outside the gene matches: 7. Germline CDR1 is LNHNV and CDR2 is YYDKDF (reference sequence). CDR3 coding DNA: TGTGCCACCAGCAGAGATCGAACAGGGGGAGGCGAGCAGTACTTC. As protein: CATSRDRTGGGEQYF.

In the case of this clone: Other nucleotide sequences from this sample produce the same CDR3. The chain carries TRBV2 and TRBJ1-2; 9 bases align to TRBD1. V was clipped by 5 bases and J by 3 bases; unmatched bases: 4. Germline V gene data show CDR1 as SNHLY and CDR2 as FYNNEI. The CDR3 is 14 residues long. The DNA of the CDR3 is TGTGCCAGCAGTCTGGACAGGGGTGACTATGGCTACACCTTC. Amino acid sequence: CASSLDRGDYGYTF.

This chain connects TRBV6-5 to TRBJ1-1; D might be TRBD1 (6 bases). Looked up from germline, CDR1 is MNHEY and CDR2 is SVGAGI. The CDR3 runs 13 residues. V shed 4 bases and J shed 3 bases, with 9 bases lying between them. The CDR3 nucleotides read TGTGCCAGCAGTTCCAACAGGGACACTGAAGCTTTCTTT. The encoded protein is CASSSNRDTEAFF.